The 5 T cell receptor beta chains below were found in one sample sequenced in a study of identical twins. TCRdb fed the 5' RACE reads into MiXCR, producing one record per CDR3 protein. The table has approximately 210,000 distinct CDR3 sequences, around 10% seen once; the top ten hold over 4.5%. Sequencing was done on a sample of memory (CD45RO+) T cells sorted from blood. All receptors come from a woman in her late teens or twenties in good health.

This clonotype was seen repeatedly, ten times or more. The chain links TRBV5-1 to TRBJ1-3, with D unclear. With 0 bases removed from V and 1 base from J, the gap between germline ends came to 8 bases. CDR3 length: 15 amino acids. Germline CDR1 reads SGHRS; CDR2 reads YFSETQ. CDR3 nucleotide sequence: TGCGCCAGCAGCTTGGTTCCCGGATCTGGAAACACCATATATTTT. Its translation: CASSLVPGSGNTIYF.

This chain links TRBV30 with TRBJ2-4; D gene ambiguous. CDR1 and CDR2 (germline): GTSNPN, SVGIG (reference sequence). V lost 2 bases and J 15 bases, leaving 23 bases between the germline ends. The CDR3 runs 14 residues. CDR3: CAWSPSGVGARPYF. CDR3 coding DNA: TGTGCCTGGAGTCCCTCAGGAGTCGGAGCCAGACCGTACTTC.

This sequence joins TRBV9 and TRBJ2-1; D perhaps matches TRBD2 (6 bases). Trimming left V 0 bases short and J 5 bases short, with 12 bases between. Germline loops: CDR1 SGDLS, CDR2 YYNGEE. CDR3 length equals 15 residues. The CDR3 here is CASSVGGLGNNEQFF. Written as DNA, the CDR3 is TGTGCCAGCAGCGTAGGGGGACTGGGCAACAATGAGCAGTTCTTC.

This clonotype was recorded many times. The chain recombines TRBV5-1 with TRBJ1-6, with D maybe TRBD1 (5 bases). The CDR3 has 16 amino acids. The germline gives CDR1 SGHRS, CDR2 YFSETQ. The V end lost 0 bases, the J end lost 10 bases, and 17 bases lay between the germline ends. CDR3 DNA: TGCGCCAGCAGCTTGGCGGACCCAACTCGGGGGTCACCCCTCCACTTT. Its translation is CASSLADPTRGSPLHF.

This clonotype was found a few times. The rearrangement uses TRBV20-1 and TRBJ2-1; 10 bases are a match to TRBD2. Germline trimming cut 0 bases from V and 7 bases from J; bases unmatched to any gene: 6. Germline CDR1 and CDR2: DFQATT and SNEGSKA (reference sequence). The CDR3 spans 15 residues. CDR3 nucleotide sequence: TGCAGTGCTAGAGAAGCGAGCGGGAGGGTGAATGAGCAGTTCTTC. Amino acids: CSAREASGRVNEQFF.